The 20 T cell receptor beta chains below all came from one sample that was sequenced in a study of cytomegalovirus exposure and HLA in healthy donors. It was with 60 Vbeta and 13 Jbeta primers that the PCR ran. TCRdb keeps only in-frame clones here, not all; method: immunoSEQ multiplex PCR. The sample has 150,000 to 200,000 clones; around 76% are singletons. What was sequenced was PBMCs. Receptor source: a man aged 35 to 55 in good health and CMV-seronegative.

The rearrangement joins TRBV27 to TRBJ2-4; 10 nucleotides match TRBD2. Losses at the gene ends were 2 bases for V and 0 bases for J; bases not matched to a gene: 13. Germline assignment: CDR1 MNHEY and CDR2 SMNVEV (reference sequence). The CDR3 covers 20 residues. CDR3 residues: CASSLRAGGLHGLAKNIQYF. DNA of the CDR3: TGTGCCAGCAGTTTAAGAGCGGGAGGGCTTCACGGTCTAGCCAAAAACATTCAGTACTTC.

The CDR3 protein is CASSLGLAPYNEQFF. In DNA form, the CDR3 reads TGCGCCAGCAGCTTGGGACTAGCCCCTTACAATGAGCAGTTCTTC. The chain is built from TRBV5-1 and TRBJ2-1, with TRBD2 matching 7 bases. CDR1 is SGHRS and CDR2 is YFSETQ in the germline V gene. The CDR3 is 15 residues long. Trimming took 0 bases from V and 4 from J; bases not matched to a gene: 4.

In this sample, this clone turned up once. The gene calls are TRBV29-1 and TRBJ2-1; 8 nucleotides line up with TRBD2. CDR3 length: 17 amino acids. CDR1 is SQVTM and CDR2 is ANQGSEA in the germline V gene. Germline trimming cut 2 bases from V and 7 bases from J; bases unmatched to any gene: 16. The DNA of the CDR3 is TGCAGCGTTGAATCCTCGCTGGGAAGCGGGAGTGGGAATGAGCAGTTCTTC. Translated, it gives CSVESSLGSGSGNEQFF.

This chain joins TRBV7-2 and TRBJ1-1, with TRBD1 matching over 8 bases. With 5 bases clipped from V and 1 base from J, the junction kept 6 bases outside the gene matches. The CDR3 length is 15 residues. Germline loops: CDR1 SGHTA, CDR2 FQGNSA. CDR3 nucleotide sequence: TGTGCCAGCAGCCCTCGGACAGGGACGAACACTGAAGCTTTCTTT. Translated: CASSPRTGTNTEAFF.

This chain connects TRBV6-9 to TRBJ1-5; D is ambiguous. V dropped 7 bases and J dropped 7 bases, with 17 bases sitting between them. Germline lookup yields CDR1 MNHGY and CDR2 SVAAGI. This CDR3 contains 14 residues. The CDR3 loop reads CASTREGREQPQHF. CDR3 bases: TGTGCCAGCACCCGGGAGGGTAGAGAACAGCCCCAGCATTTT.

The chain is built from TRBV13 and TRBJ2-3; no clear D. Germline-derived CDR1 and CDR2 are PRHDT and FYEKMQ (reference sequence). V dropped 3 bases and J dropped 3 bases, with 7 bases sitting between them. The CDR3 consists of 13 residues. CDR3 bases: TGTGCCAGCAGCTTCACTAAAACAGATACGCAGTATTTT. It codes for CASSFTKTDTQYF.

The chain carries TRBV25-1 and TRBJ2-3; no firm D call. Trimming cost V 6 bases and J 1 base, with 5 bases left between them. The germline V gene encodes CDR1 MGHDK and CDR2 SYGVNS. CDR3 length: 12 amino acids. The CDR3 sequence: CASSRGTDTQYF. The CDR3 region has the DNA TGTGCCAGCAGCCGGGGCACAGATACGCAGTATTTT.

V usage is TRBV9 and J usage is TRBJ1-3; the D gene is possibly TRBD1 (5 bases). CDR3 length equals 16 residues. CDR1 and CDR2 from the germline V gene are SGDLS and YYNGEE. Trimming removed 4 bases from V and 4 bases from J, with 18 bases in between. In DNA form, the CDR3 reads TGTGCCAGCAGCCAGGTCTCATCGGGGGGAGGAAACACCATATATTTT. Protein sequence: CASSQVSSGGGNTIYF.

The CDR3 sequence is CASSLPGALNTEAFF. As DNA, the CDR3 is TGTGCCAGCAGCCTGCCAGGGGCCCTGAACACTGAAGCTTTCTTT. V and J are TRBV11-2 and TRBJ1-1; D may be TRBD1 (6 bases). CDR3 length: 15 amino acids. Germline V CDR1 and CDR2: SGHAT, FQNNGV. Trimming took 5 bases from V and 0 from J, leaving 13 bases between them. Together with reference TRBV11-2 and TRBJ1-1, the CDR3 gives the full variable domain: EAGVAQSPRYKIIEKRQSVAFWCNPISGHATLYWYQQILGQGPKLLIQFQNNGVVDDSQLPKDRFSAERLKGVDSTLKIQPAKLEDSAVYLCASSLPGALNTEAFFGQGTRLTVV.

This chain connects TRBV30 to TRBJ1-1, with unresolved D. Looked up from germline, CDR1 is GTSNPN and CDR2 is SVGIG (reference sequence). Trimming pared 4 bases from V and 0 bases from J, leaving 12 bases between. The CDR3 has 14 amino acids. CDR3 in amino acids: CAWTTGSLNTEAFF. The CDR3 DNA reads TGTGCCTGGACCACGGGATCTTTGAACACTGAAGCTTTCTTT.

The rearrangement uses TRBV11-2 and TRBJ2-1, with 9 bases fitting TRBD2. V was pared by 3 bases and J by 13 bases, with 16 bases of the junction left unmatched. The germline gives CDR1 SGHAT, CDR2 FQNNGV. The CDR3 has 16 residues. CDR3 DNA sequence: TGTGCCAGCAGCTTGCCCACTAGCGGGCCTCTCAGGGGTCAGTTCTTC. Amino acid sequence: CASSLPTSGPLRGQFF.

The chain recombines TRBV5-6 with TRBJ1-1, with unresolved D. The CDR3 contains 14 residues. V lost 4 bases and J lost 0, with 10 bases in between. The germline CDR1 and CDR2 sequences are SGHDT and YYEEEE. This CDR3 reads CASSLLILNTEAFF. CDR3 DNA: TGTGCCAGCAGCCTTCTTATTTTGAACACTGAAGCTTTCTTT.

The V and J genes are TRBV19 and TRBJ2-1; D unresolved. V lost 6 bases to trimming and J lost 7 bases, with 7 bases between them. The CDR3 consists of 11 residues. Germline V CDR1 and CDR2: LNHDA, SQIVND (reference sequence). CDR3 sequence reads: CASRRWNEQFF. DNA of the CDR3: TGTGCCAGTAGGAGGTGGAATGAGCAGTTCTTC.

The J gene is TRBJ2-5, the V gene TRBV29-1; D remains unclear. Germline-derived CDR1 and CDR2 are SQVTM and ANQGSEA. The ends were cut back, 5 bases at V and 7 bases at J, with 11 bases in the middle. This CDR3 comprises 11 residues. CDR3 region: CSVPYLGTQYF. CDR3 nucleotides: TGCAGCGTTCCCTACCTAGGGACCCAGTACTTC.

The CDR3: CASSKCLGLSNQPQHF. For the CDR3, the DNA is TGTGCCAGCAGCAAGTGCCTCGGACTGAGCAATCAGCCCCAGCATTTT. The chain uses TRBV21-1 and TRBJ1-5. TRBV21-1 is a known pseudogene. The CDR3 length is 16 residues.

This chain joins TRBV27 and TRBJ1-1; the match to TRBD1 covers 10 bases. Germline CDR1 and CDR2: MNHEY and SMNVEV (reference sequence). J gave up 5 bases and V 5 bases, and 8 bases lay outside the gene matches. The CDR3 has 15 amino acids. The CDR3, as DNA: TGTGCCAGCAGTCTCTCGACAGGGGGCATTACTGAAGCTTTCTTT. It is translated as CASSLSTGGITEAFF.

This clone was counted once. The chain uses TRBV2 and TRBJ1-4; perhaps TRBD1 as D (5 bases). This CDR3 has 15 amino acids. The germline V gene has CDR1 SNHLY and CDR2 FYNNEI. V was shortened by 4 bases and J by 7 bases, with 16 bases between the two germline ends. CDR3 coding DNA: TGTGCCAGCAGTGGCTCCCCAGGGCGGGGTGAAAAACTGTTTTTT. Translation: CASSGSPGRGEKLFF.

CDR3 DNA: TGTGCCAGCAGCGGACGGGAGTTAGACGAGCAGTACGTC. Amino acid sequence: CASSGRELDEQYV. The rearrangement uses TRBV7-9 and TRBJ2-7; possibly TRBD2 for D (6 bases). V was trimmed by 5 bases and J by 5 bases, leaving 13 bases between them. Per the germline V gene, CDR1 is SEHNR and CDR2 is FQNEAQ (reference sequence). The CDR3 runs 13 residues.

This clone has just a few counts. The chain joins TRBV19 to TRBJ2-2; D might be TRBD1 (5 bases). Trimming stripped 3 bases from V and 2 bases from J, with 10 bases between. Looked up from germline, CDR1 is LNHDA and CDR2 is SQIVND (reference sequence). The CDR3 runs to 15 residues. CDR3 in DNA: TGTGCCAGTAGTATGGGGCAGGTCAACACCGGGGAGCTGTTTTTT. Protein product: CASSMGQVNTGELFF.

This chain joins TRBV7-9 and TRBJ2-7; maybe TRBD2 (6 bases). CDR1 and CDR2 from the germline V gene are SEHNR and FQNEAQ (reference sequence). V lost 1 base to trimming and J lost 5 bases, with 18 bases between them. The CDR3 totals 16 residues. DNA of the CDR3: TGTGCCAGCAGCTTAGGGGTAGCGGCCATAAGCGACGAGCAGTACTTC. Translated, it gives CASSLGVAAISDEQYF.